These 25 T cell receptor beta chains share one sample of origin, sequenced in a study (dated by TCRdb to the early 2010s). Sequenced on an Illumina Genome Analyzer IIx. TCRdb reprocessing: public reads trimmed at Q25 with fastp, clones called with MiXCR, in-frame beta chains kept. All rows with the same CDR3 protein become a single entry with the most common DNA and genes. The sample table contains 12,000 to 15,000 distinct CDR3 sequences; only one count was recorded for about 35% of them. In total, the top ten clones hold around 15% of the sample. The sequencing sample was made of blood. Source of these receptors: a human donor.

This clonotype showed up many times. V and J are TRBV13 and TRBJ2-1, with D tentatively TRBD1 or TRBD2 (5 bases each). The V gene lost 5 bases and the J gene lost 5 bases, with 16 bases spanning the gap. The CDR3 contains 15 residues. CDR1 and CDR2 from the germline V gene are PRHDT and FYEKMQ (reference sequence). The CDR3, as DNA: TGTGCCAGCAGCCTCCCGATGGGGGTGAACAATGAGCAGTTCTTC. Protein: CASSLPMGVNNEQFF.

The rearrangement links TRBV4-2 to TRBJ1-3; 7 nucleotides align to TRBD1. The CDR3 is 17 residues long. Germline V gives CDR1 LGHNA, CDR2 YNFKEQ. The J segment lost 3 bases and the V segment lost 0 bases, leaving 8 bases of the junction unmatched. The CDR3 is CASSQERGHRGGNTIYF. The DNA for the CDR3 is TGTGCCAGCAGCCAAGAGAGAGGCCACAGGGGTGGAAACACCATATATTTT.

This clonotype is classed as medium-sized. This chain joins TRBV20-1 and TRBJ2-3, with 11 bases fitting TRBD2. J gave up 2 bases and V 1 base, and 8 bases lay outside the gene matches. This CDR3 contains 17 residues. CDR1 and CDR2 from the germline V gene are DFQATT and SNEGSKA (reference sequence). The CDR3 loop is CSARGLAGGPITDTQYF. DNA of the CDR3: TGCAGTGCTAGAGGCCTAGCGGGAGGCCCGATCACAGATACGCAGTATTTT.

This clonotype has a count of ten or more. This chain joins TRBV25-1 and TRBJ2-1; a weak D match, TRBD1 (6 bases). The CDR3 sequence is 13 residues long. V was shortened by 5 bases and J by 4 bases, with 9 bases between the two germline ends. CDR1 is MGHDK and CDR2 is SYGVNS in the germline V gene. The CDR3 nucleotides are TGTGCCAGCAGTAAAGGGGGTTACAATGAGCAGTTCTTC. This codes for CASSKGGYNEQFF.

The chain uses TRBV4-2 and TRBJ2-1; TRBD2 matches 7 bases. The ends lost 2 bases at V and 8 bases at J; junction bases unmatched: 15. The V gene's germline CDR1 is LGHNA and CDR2 YNFKEQ. The CDR3 runs 17 residues. In DNA form, the CDR3 reads TGTGCCAGCAGCCAACCGTTTGTAGGCGGGAGAGGGGATGAGCAGTTCTTC. Its translation: CASSQPFVGGRGDEQFF.

Worth noting for this clonotype: A clone one base away is much larger, so this may be a read error. J is TRBJ1-6 and V is TRBV2; 8 nucleotides agree with TRBD1. The CDR3 has 16 amino acids. CDR1 is SNHLY and CDR2 is FYNNEI in the germline V gene. The CDR3: CVSRRTGLDSGSPLHF. The DNA of the CDR3 is TGTGTCAGCAGACGGACAGGGCTCGATAGCGGTTCACCCCTCCACTTT.

As to this clonotype: A read error may explain this, as a much larger clone is one base away. The chain has TRBV29-1 and TRBJ2-6, with D perhaps given as TRBD1 or TRBD2 (6 bases each). The CDR3 has 15 residues. Germline values: CDR1 SQVTM, CDR2 ANQGSEA. V was trimmed by 1 base and J by 4 bases, leaving 11 bases between them. The CDR3 region is CSVEVGGGGANVLTF. DNA for the CDR3: TGCAGCGTTGAAGTAGGAGGGGGGGGGGCCAACGTCCTGACTTTC.

V gene TRBV20-1 combines with J gene TRBJ1-5; unclear D gene. Trimming cost V 1 base and J 10 bases, with 17 bases left between them. Germline V gene sequence: CDR1 DFQATT, CDR2 SNEGSKA (reference sequence). The CDR3 is made up of 14 amino acids. The CDR3 protein is CSARAVADNSPQHF. The CDR3 region has the DNA TGCAGTGCTAGAGCAGTCGCAGATAATTCACCCCAGCATTTT.

This clonotype is termed medium-sized. The chain uses TRBV29-1 and TRBJ1-1, with D perhaps TRBD1 (6 bases). Trimming removed 5 bases from V and 5 bases from J, with 15 bases in between. Germline assignment: CDR1 SQVTM and CDR2 ANQGSEA. CDR3 length: 13 residues. CDR3 bases: TGCAGCGTTTGGGCAGGGGCTTTGACTGAAGCTTTCTTT. Translating gives CSVWAGALTEAFF.

There are many counts of this clonotype. The V call is TRBV30, the J call TRBJ2-1; 13 bases are a match to TRBD2. The V gene end was trimmed by 2 bases and the J gene end by 9 bases; junction bases not matched to a gene: 16. Germline lookup yields CDR1 GTSNPN and CDR2 SVGIG (reference sequence). The CDR3 runs to 18 residues. The CDR3: CAWSHRGLLAGGPIEQFF. Written as DNA, the CDR3 is TGTGCCTGGAGTCACAGGGGATTACTAGCGGGAGGGCCCATTGAGCAGTTCTTC. Combining the CDR3 with reference TRBV30 and TRBJ2-1 gives the whole variable domain SQTIHQWPATLVQPVGSPLSLECTVEGTSNPNLYWYRQAAGRGLQLLFYSVGIGQISSEVPQNLSASRPQDRQFILSSKKLLLSDSGFYLCAWSHRGLLAGGPIEQFFGPGTRLTVL.

With respect to this clonotype: One base away lies a much larger clone, so this may be a sequencing read error. This chain joins TRBV30 and TRBJ2-7, with 7 bases fitting TRBD2. The CDR3 extends over 11 amino acids. V shed 3 bases, J shed 7 bases, and the junction held 3 bases outside the gene matches. Germline V gives CDR1 GTSNPN, CDR2 SVGIG (reference sequence). In DNA, the CDR3 is TGTGCCTGGAGGGGGGGGAATGAGCAGTACTTC. It specifies CAWRGGNEQYF. Full variable domain (rest looked up from reference TRBV30 and TRBJ2-7): SQTIHQWPATLVQPVGSPLSLECTVEGTSNPNLYWYRQAAGRGLQLLFYSVGIGQISSEVPQNLSASRPQDRQFILSSKKLLLSDSGFYLCAWRGGNEQYFGPGTRLTVT.

This chain joins TRBV20-1 and TRBJ2-7; possible D gene TRBD2, 5 bases. V was shortened by 0 bases and J by 6 bases, with 12 bases between the two germline ends. The CDR3 runs 13 residues. Germline loops: CDR1 DFQATT, CDR2 SNEGSKA (reference sequence). CDR3 region: CSAREEGPGEQYF. The CDR3, as DNA: TGCAGTGCTAGAGAAGAGGGCCCCGGCGAGCAGTACTTC.

This clonotype was observed a single time. The CDR3 ends on some other residue instead of the conserved phenylalanine or tryptophan, so this is likely a read error. No DNA is shown, since the ends of the CDR3 on it are uncertain; the CDR3 is the one TCRdb lists. This chain connects TRBV14 to TRBJ1-1. The CDR3 is 8 residues long, ends included. The germline V gene encodes CDR1 SGHDN and CDR2 FVKESK. CDR3: CASSQLLS.

This clonotype is labeled as medium-sized. The V call is TRBV18, the J call TRBJ2-5; possibly TRBD1 for D (5 bases). Per the germline V gene, CDR1 is KGHSH and CDR2 is LQKENI. V was shortened by 3 bases and J by 4 bases, with 15 bases between the two germline ends. CDR3 length: 15 residues. The CDR3 DNA follows: TGTGCCAGCTCACCGGTCCACGCAGGGTCAGAGACCCAGTACTTC. Translating it yields CASSPVHAGSETQYF.

About this clonotype itself: A single base separates this from a much larger clone, so it may be a read error. J is TRBJ2-1 and V is TRBV7-3, with TRBD2 matching over 13 bases. Germline trimming cut 6 bases from V and 7 bases from J; bases unmatched to any gene: 9. The CDR3 runs 16 residues. Germline values: CDR1 SGHTA, CDR2 FQGTGA. DNA for the CDR3: TGTGCCAGCAGACGGACAGGGACTAGCGGGACTAATGAGCAGTTCTTC. This gives the protein CASRRTGTSGTNEQFF. Complete variable domain (other parts from reference TRBV7-3 and TRBJ2-1): GAGVSQTPSNKVTEKGKYVELRCDPISGHTALYWYRQSLGQGPEFLIYFQGTGAADDSGLPNDRFFAVRPEGSVSTLKIQRTERGDSAVYLCASRRTGTSGTNEQFFGPGTRLTVL.

This clonotype came up a few times. V usage is TRBV4-3 and J usage is TRBJ2-7; 10 bases match TRBD1. This CDR3 is 16 amino acids long. From germline, CDR1 is LGHNA and CDR2 YSLEER. V lost 0 bases, J lost 5 bases, and 7 bases stayed unmatched. The CDR3 spells CASSQDLGTGVHEQYF. Written as DNA, the CDR3 is TGCGCCAGCAGCCAAGATCTCGGGACAGGGGTCCACGAGCAGTACTTC.

V gene TRBV14 combines with J gene TRBJ2-2, with a weak D call TRBD1 (5 bases). V was clipped by 1 base and J by 2 bases, with 17 bases between them. The germline CDR1 and CDR2 sequences are SGHDN and FVKESK. The CDR3 totals 18 residues. The CDR3 DNA reads as TGTGCCAGCAGCCAAGTCAAGCGTATAAGGGGAAACACCGGGGAGCTGTTTTTT. It translates to CASSQVKRIRGNTGELFF.

This clonotype was counted ten times or more. CDR3 sequence: CASSLGARDTEAFF. CDR3 coding DNA: TGTGCCAGCAGCTTGGGGGCCCGAGACACTGAAGCTTTCTTT. J is TRBJ1-1 and V is TRBV13, with a possible D match to TRBD1 (6 bases). Looked up from germline, CDR1 is PRHDT and CDR2 is FYEKMQ (reference sequence). This CDR3 region has 14 residues. V was clipped by 3 bases and J by 3 bases, with 11 bases between them.

Only a few counts were recorded for this clonotype. The chain is built from TRBV7-3 and TRBJ1-1; D gene uncertain. Looked up from germline, CDR1 is SGHTA and CDR2 is FQGTGA. The V gene lost 2 bases and the J gene lost 1 base, with 8 bases spanning the gap. The CDR3 loop spans 14 amino acids. Here the CDR3 reads CASSLRAPNTEAFF. CDR3 DNA: TGTGCCAGCAGCTTACGAGCGCCGAACACTGAAGCTTTCTTT.

Comment on this clonotype: This likely comes from a read error, as the CDR3 has no conserved phenylalanine or tryptophan at its end. No DNA is shown, since the ends of the CDR3 on it are uncertain; the CDR3 is the one TCRdb lists. The chain joins TRBV4-3 to TRBJ1-1. From its first to its last residue, the CDR3 has 11 amino acids. CDR1 is LGHNA and CDR2 is YSLEER in the germline V gene. The CDR3 here is CASSQDRNAFS.

The chain has TRBV4-3 and TRBJ1-4; D possibly corresponds to TRBD1 (6 bases). The V gene's germline CDR1 is LGHNA and CDR2 YSLEER. The CDR3 is 17 residues long. Trimming removed 0 bases from V and 8 bases from J, with 19 bases in between. Here the CDR3 DNA reads TGCGCCAGCAGCCAAGATCGAGGCAGGGGAAAAGGAGAAAAACTGTTTTTT. Translating gives CASSQDRGRGKGEKLFF.

The chain couples TRBV4-1 to TRBJ1-6, with D tentatively TRBD1 (5 bases). The germline gives CDR1 MGHRA, CDR2 YSYEKL. V was clipped by 0 bases and J by 7 bases, with 16 bases between them. The CDR3 has 17 residues. DNA for the CDR3: TGCGCCAGCAGCCAAGATGCAGGGAGATTTAACAATTCACCCCTCCACTTT. Its protein product is CASSQDAGRFNNSPLHF.

This clonotype is labeled medium-sized. The chain is built from TRBV4-3 and TRBJ1-1; D uncertain. The CDR3 spans 15 residues. V lost 0 bases, J lost 3 bases, and 11 bases lay in between. CDR1 and CDR2 (germline): LGHNA, YSLEER. CDR3 region: CASSQEEPGYTEAFF. The CDR3 nucleotides are TGCGCCAGCAGCCAAGAGGAGCCCGGTTACACTGAAGCTTTCTTT.

This clonotype was counted many times. The chain is built from TRBV5-1 and TRBJ2-1; 9 nucleotides agree with TRBD1. The CDR3 extends over 14 amino acids. The ends lost 3 bases at V and 6 bases at J; junction bases unmatched: 4. Germline CDR1 is SGHRS and CDR2 is YFSETQ. CDR3 protein: CASSWGTGINEQFF. CDR3 DNA: TGCGCCAGCAGCTGGGGGACAGGGATCAATGAGCAGTTCTTC.

This clonotype was detected many times. The chain is built from TRBV5-1 and TRBJ2-1; 9 bases are shared with TRBD1. V lost 4 bases, J lost 3 bases, and 5 bases stayed unmatched. The CDR3 length is 15 residues. The germline CDR1 and CDR2 sequences are SGHRS and YFSETQ. The CDR3 loop reads CASSHRGRDYNEQFF. As DNA, the CDR3 is TGCGCCAGCAGCCACAGGGGGCGAGACTACAATGAGCAGTTCTTC.